This T cell receptor beta chain was sequenced during a study of radiation and T cells in renal cell carcinoma. Study results and limitations: Without pretreatment biopsies, baseline tumor clonotype presence was undetermined. Top tumor clonotypes rose in blood 2 weeks post-radiation, then contracted.

With respect to this clone: Its antigen is not known.

Germline V gene data show CDR1 as SGHTA and CDR2 as FQGTGA. The V gene lost 2 bases and the J gene lost 7 bases, with 5 bases spanning the gap. This CDR3 is built from 11 residues. Specified treatment: 15 Gy SBRT to primary tumor, nephrectomy 4 weeks later. Produced via immunoSEQ multiplex PCR; TCRdb's table is partial and in-frame only. Of about 22,000 clones listed, about 50% are singletons. This specimen consisted of tumor tissue, obtained from a patient whose treatment included radiotherapy and nephrectomy. This chain joins TRBV7-3 and TRBJ2-5; TRBD2 is a possible D gene (5 bases). This sequence originates from a woman between 45 and 60 years old with renal cell carcinoma. The CDR3 protein is CASSLGGTQYF. The CDR3 nucleotides are TGTGCCAGCAGCTTAGGAGGGACCCAGTACTTC.